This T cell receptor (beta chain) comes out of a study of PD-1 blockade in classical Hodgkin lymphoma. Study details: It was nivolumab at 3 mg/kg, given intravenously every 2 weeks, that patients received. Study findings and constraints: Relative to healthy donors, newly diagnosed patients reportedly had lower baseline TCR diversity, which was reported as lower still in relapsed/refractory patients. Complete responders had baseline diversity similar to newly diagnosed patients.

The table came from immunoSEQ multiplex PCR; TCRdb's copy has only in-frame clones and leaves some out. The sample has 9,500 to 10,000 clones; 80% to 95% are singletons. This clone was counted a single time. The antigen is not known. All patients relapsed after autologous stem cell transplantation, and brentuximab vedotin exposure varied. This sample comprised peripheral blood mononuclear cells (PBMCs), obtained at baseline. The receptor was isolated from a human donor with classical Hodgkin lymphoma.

As DNA, the CDR3 is TGTGCCAGCAGTTACTCGATAGTCCCTAGCGTAGGGACCCAGTACTTC. Encoded protein: CASSYSIVPSVGTQYF. V is TRBV6-5 and J is TRBJ2-5, with D perhaps matching TRBD2 (6 bases). Trimming removed 0 bases at V and 7 bases at J, with 18 bases between. The germline CDR1 and CDR2 sequences are MNHEY and SVGAGI. This CDR3 spans 16 amino acids.